The sequence of this T cell receptor beta chain was determined in a study of immune evolution from preneoplasia to lung adenocarcinoma. Produced via immunoSEQ multiplex PCR; TCRdb's table is partial and in-frame only. The table lists 10,000 or so clones, roughly three quarters of them singletons. Trimming removed 7 bases at V and 8 bases at J, with 17 bases between. The CDR3 is made up of 13 amino acids. Germline CDR1 is GTSNPN and CDR2 is SVGIG (reference sequence). V is TRBV30 and J is TRBJ1-4; D is ambiguous. This receptor was obtained from a person in their sixties with lung adenocarcinoma. Some clones in this sample may be carry-over from other donors' samples. The sequenced sample consisted of FFPE normal lung tissue adjacent to the tumor. The CDR3 coding sequence is TGTGCCTTGGAAGGCCCCAGTCGGGAAAAACTGTTTTTT. It encodes CALEGPSREKLFF. Combining the CDR3 with reference TRBV30 and TRBJ1-4 gives the whole variable domain SQTIHQWPATLVQPVGSPLSLECTVEGTSNPNLYWYRQAAGRGLQLLFYSVGIGQISSEVPQNLSASRPQDRQFILSSKKLLLSDSGFYLCALEGPSREKLFFGSGTQLSVL.